Included here is one TCR beta chain sequence, with context. The data are from a study of blood T cell repertoires in COVID-19. Whole-study context: The samples span acute and convalescent COVID-19 from the United States, Italy and Spain. Sample material is recorded as cDNA or gDNA derived from T cells, B-cell-depleted T cells, or PBMCs.

The authors' processing: For nucleated cells, counts were estimated from reference gene primer amplification. Sequenced by immunoSEQ multiplex PCR; TCRdb stores in-frame clones only, minus some. D and trimming come from the DNA, and the V and J calls and clone size come from that table. Here the sample spans 120,000 to 150,000 clones, around four fifths being singletons. V dropped 6 bases and J dropped 0 bases, with 17 bases sitting between them. The CDR3 has 17 residues. The germline V gene encodes CDR1 MNHEY and CDR2 SMNVEV (reference sequence). The rearrangement uses TRBV27 and TRBJ2-2, with D possibly matching TRBD1 (5 bases). This receptor was taken from a middle-aged woman with active or convalescent COVID-19. The sequencing input was peripheral blood. CDR3 nucleotides: TGTGCCAGCAGCCGCCCCTTCGACAGCGCGAACACCGGGGAGCTGTTTTTT. It encodes CASSRPFDSANTGELFF.